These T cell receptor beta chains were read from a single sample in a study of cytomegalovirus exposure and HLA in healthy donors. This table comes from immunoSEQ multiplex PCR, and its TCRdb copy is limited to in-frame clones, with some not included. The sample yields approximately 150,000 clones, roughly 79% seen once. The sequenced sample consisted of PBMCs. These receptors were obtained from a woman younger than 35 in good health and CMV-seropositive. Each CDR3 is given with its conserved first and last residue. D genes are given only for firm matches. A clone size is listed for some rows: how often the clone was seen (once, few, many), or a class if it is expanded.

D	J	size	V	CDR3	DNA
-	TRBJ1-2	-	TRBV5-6	CASSIGTPTTGYTF	TGTGCCAGCAGCATCGGGACTCCTACGACTGGCTACACCTTC
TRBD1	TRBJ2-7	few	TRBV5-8	CASSLGTGDEQYF	TGTGCCAGCAGCTTGGGGACAGGGGACGAGCAGTACTTC
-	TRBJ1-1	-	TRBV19	CASSIKRGYTEAFF	TGTGCCAGTAGTATAAAACGGGGGTACACTGAAGCTTTCTTT
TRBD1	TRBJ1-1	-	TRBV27	CASSLWGTGLSSEAFF	TGTGCCAGCAGTTTATGGGGGACAGGGTTGAGTTCTGAAGCTTTCTTT
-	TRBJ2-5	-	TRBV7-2	CASSLVRAGAETQYF	TGTGCCAGCAGCTTAGTGAGGGCGGGTGCGGAGACCCAGTACTTC
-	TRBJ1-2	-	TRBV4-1	CASSQDRGGSHGYTF	TGCGCCAGCAGCCAAGATCGTGGGGGGTCCCATGGCTACACCTTC
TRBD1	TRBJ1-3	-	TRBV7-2	CASSLVGAWRGRDTIYF	TGTGCCAGCAGCTTAGTGGGGGCCTGGAGGGGGCGAGACACCATATATTTT
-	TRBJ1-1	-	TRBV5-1	CASSLALGARTEAFF	TGCGCCAGCAGCTTGGCCCTAGGGGCGCGCACTGAAGCTTTCTTT
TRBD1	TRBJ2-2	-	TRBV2	CASSGDRAHTGELFF	TGTGCCAGCAGCGGGGACAGGGCCCACACCGGGGAGCTGTTTTTT
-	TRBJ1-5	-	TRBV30	CAWRVGGAVGQPQHF	TGTGCCTGGAGGGTCGGGGGGGCGGTGGGACAGCCCCAGCATTTT
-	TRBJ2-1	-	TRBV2	CASGLESYNEQFF	TGTGCCAGCGGACTGGAATCCTACAATGAGCAGTTCTTC
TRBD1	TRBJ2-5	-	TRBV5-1	CASSPSRSGGTQETQYF	TGCGCCAGCAGCCCGAGTCGATCAGGGGGTACCCAAGAGACCCAGTACTTC
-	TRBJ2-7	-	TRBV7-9	CASSLGQIYEQYF	TGTGCCAGCAGCTTAGGACAGATCTACGAGCAGTACTTC
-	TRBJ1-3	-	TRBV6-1	CASSTRGLGNTIYF	TGTGCCAGCAGTACCAGGGGCTTGGGAAACACCATATATTTT
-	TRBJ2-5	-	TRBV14	CASSQDSGQLAETQYF	TGTGCCAGCAGCCAAGATTCGGGTCAGTTGGCAGAGACCCAGTACTTC
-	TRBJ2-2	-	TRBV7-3	CASSLRGANTGELFF	TGTGCCAGCAGCTTACGTGGGGCAAACACCGGGGAGCTGTTTTTT
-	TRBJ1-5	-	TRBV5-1	CASSPRPQHF	TGCGCCAGCAGCCCCCGGCCCCAGCATTTT
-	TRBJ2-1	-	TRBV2	CASSAEANNEQFF	TGTGCCAGCAGTGCGGAAGCGAACAATGAGCAGTTCTTC
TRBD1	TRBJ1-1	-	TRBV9	CASSVGGGDRNTEAFF	TGTGCCAGCAGCGTAGGTGGCGGGGACAGGAACACTGAAGCTTTCTTT
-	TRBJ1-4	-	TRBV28	CASSPRTGVNEKLFF	TGTGCCAGCAGCCCTAGGACTGGGGTGAATGAAAAACTGTTTTTT
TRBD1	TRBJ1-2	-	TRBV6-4	CASREQGAQGGYTF	TGTGCCAGCAGGGAACAGGGGGCGCAGGGAGGCTACACCTTC
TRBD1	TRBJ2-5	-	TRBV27	CASSVGQGTETQYF	TGTGCCAGCAGTGTGGGACAGGGAACAGAGACCCAGTACTTC
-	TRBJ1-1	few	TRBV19	CASSTLLGGGTEAFF	TGTGCCAGTAGTACCCTTTTGGGTGGGGGGACTGAAGCTTTCTTT
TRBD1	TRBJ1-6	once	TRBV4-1	CASSRLTGGNALGSPLHF	TGCGCCAGCAGCCGGCTTACAGGGGGCAACGCTCTGGGTTCACCCCTCCACTTT
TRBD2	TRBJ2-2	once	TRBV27	CASNPHPLAGEITGELFF	TGTGCCAGCAATCCCCACCCTCTAGCGGGGGAGATCACCGGGGAGCTGTTTTTT
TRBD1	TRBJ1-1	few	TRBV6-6	CASRGGDRVNTEAFF	TGTGCCAGCAGGGGGGGGGACAGGGTGAACACTGAAGCTTTCTTT
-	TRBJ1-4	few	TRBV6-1	CASSPQIPNEKLFF	TGTGCCAGCAGTCCACAGATACCGAATGAAAAACTGTTTTTT
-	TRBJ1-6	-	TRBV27	CASSSPSQGESNSPLHF	TGTGCCAGCAGTTCCCCTTCACAGGGAGAGAGTAATTCACCCCTCCACTTT
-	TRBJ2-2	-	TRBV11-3	CASSLDTVNYTGELFF	TGTGCCAGCAGCTTAGACACAGTTAATTACACCGGGGAGCTGTTTTTT
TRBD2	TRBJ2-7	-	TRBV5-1	CASSSVPGGYEQYF	TGCGCCAGCAGCTCCGTTCCGGGGGGTTACGAGCAGTACTTC
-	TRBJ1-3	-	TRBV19	CASRVVHGSGNTIYF	TGTGCCAGTAGGGTTGTGCACGGGTCTGGAAACACCATATATTTT
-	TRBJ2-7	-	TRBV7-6	CASSRLPGNEQYF	TGTGCCAGCAGCCGCCTTCCGGGAAACGAGCAGTACTTC